The present entry profiles one TCR beta chain with its context. As yet, its antigen is unknown. The data are from a study of cytomegalovirus exposure and HLA in healthy donors. Study summary: The same platform was used for the 120 validation repertoires and the roughly 640 first-cohort repertoires, a later analysis reported.

V was clipped by 6 bases and J by 3 bases, with 12 bases between them. Germline V gives CDR1 SGHAT, CDR2 FQNNGV. There are 13 residues in the CDR3. General observations from the study: Cytomegalovirus status was reportedly diagnosed by the classifier with high sensitivity and specificity. A few CMV-associated chains proved CMV antigen-specific in vitro.

Some clones are missing from TCRdb's copy, which holds only in-frame ones; the method was immunoSEQ multiplex PCR. The sample yields 150,000 to 200,000 clones, more than 75% seen once. This chain links TRBV11-2 with TRBJ2-7; D possibly corresponds to TRBD2 (6 bases). This sequence originates from a man aged 18-30 years in good health and CMV-seropositive. The sample taken for sequencing was PBMCs. The CDR3 protein is CASSWRGGYEQYF. The DNA of the CDR3 is TGTGCCAGCAGTTGGAGGGGAGGCTACGAGCAGTACTTC.